A selection of T cell receptor beta chains follows, all from one sample in a study of beta chain features in type 1 diabetes. Assay: immunoSEQ multiplex PCR; the TCRdb copy retains only in-frame clones and omits some. The table shows roughly 700,000 clones, with 10% to 15% occurring only once. The sample taken for sequencing was naive CD4+ T cells from blood. These receptors all come from a man between 18 and 35 years old with type 1 diabetes. Both conserved end residues are part of each CDR3. Fields, in order: V gene, J gene, CDR3 protein.

TRBV2,TRBJ2-1,CASRGTGGMNEQFF
TRBV19,TRBJ2-5,CATSGETQYF
TRBV27,TRBJ1-1,CASRQQGGTEAFF
TRBV7-9,TRBJ2-3,CASSYTSGGSDTQYF
TRBV29-1,TRBJ1-1,CSGSGQATEAFF
TRBV18,TRBJ2-5,CASSPSPPETQYF
TRBV28,TRBJ2-2,CASSLLAANTGELFF
TRBV11-2,TRBJ2-5,CASSFTETQYF
TRBV15,TRBJ1-6,CATSRDQNSPLHF
TRBV28,TRBJ1-1,CASTRIGNTEAFF
TRBV29-1,TRBJ2-3,CSVGRGTGTDTQYF
TRBV7-9,TRBJ2-1,CASNPEGGNEQFF
TRBV5-1,TRBJ1-1,CASSLRDRVTEAFF
TRBV5-1,TRBJ1-2,CASSLVAGEYGYTF